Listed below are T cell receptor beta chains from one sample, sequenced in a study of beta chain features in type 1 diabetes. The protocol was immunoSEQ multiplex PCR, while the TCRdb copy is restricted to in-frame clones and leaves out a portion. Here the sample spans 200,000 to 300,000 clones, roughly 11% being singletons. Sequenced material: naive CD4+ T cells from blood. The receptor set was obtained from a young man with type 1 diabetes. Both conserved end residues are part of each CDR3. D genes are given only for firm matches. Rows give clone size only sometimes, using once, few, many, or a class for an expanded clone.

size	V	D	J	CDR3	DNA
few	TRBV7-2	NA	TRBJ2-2	CASSRAGGTGELFF	TGTGCCAGCAGTCGAGCCGGAGGGACCGGGGAGCTGTTTTTT
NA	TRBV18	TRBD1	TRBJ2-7	CASSLSTGARMGEQYF	TGTGCCAGCTCACTATCCACAGGGGCCCGAATGGGGGAGCAGTACTTC
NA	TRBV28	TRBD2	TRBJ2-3	CASSWDYTDTQYF	TGTGCCAGCAGTTGGGACTACACAGATACGCAGTATTTT
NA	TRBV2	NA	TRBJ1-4	CASIAGFATNEKLFF	TGTGCCAGCATCGCGGGCTTTGCAACTAATGAAAAACTGTTTTTT
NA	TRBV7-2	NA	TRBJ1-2	CASRTGYGYTF	TGTGCCAGCAGAACAGGGTATGGCTACACCTTC
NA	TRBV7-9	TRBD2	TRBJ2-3	CASSHSGGAADTQYF	TGTGCCAGCAGTCATAGCGGGGGGGCCGCGGATACGCAGTATTTT
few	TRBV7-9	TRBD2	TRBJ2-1	CASSPRGLNNEQFF	TGTGCCAGCAGCCCTAGGGGACTAAACAATGAGCAGTTCTTC
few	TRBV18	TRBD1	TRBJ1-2	CASSPRTGDSYGYTF	TGTGCCAGCTCACCCCGGACAGGGGATAGCTATGGCTACACCTTC
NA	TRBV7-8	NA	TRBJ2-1	CASSRSRPAGRYNEQFF	TGTGCCAGCAGCCGTTCGCGCCCGGCGGGGCGGTACAATGAGCAGTTCTTC
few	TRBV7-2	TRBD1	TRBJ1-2	CASSLQGARAGYTF	TGTGCCAGCAGCTTACAGGGGGCACGGGCCGGCTACACCTTC
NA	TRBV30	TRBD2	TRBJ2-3	CAWSVRGLAGADTQYF	TGTGCCTGGAGTGTACGGGGACTAGCGGGGGCAGATACGCAGTATTTT
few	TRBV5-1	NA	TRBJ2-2	CASSSGVVGNTGELFF	TGCGCCAGCAGTTCTGGAGTCGTGGGTAACACCGGGGAGCTGTTTTTT
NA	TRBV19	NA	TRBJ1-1	CASSIRVRTEAFF	TGTGCCAGTAGTATCAGGGTGCGGACTGAAGCTTTCTTT
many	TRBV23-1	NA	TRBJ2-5	CASTQETQYF	TGCGCCAGCACCCAGGAGACCCAGTACTTC
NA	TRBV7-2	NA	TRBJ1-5	CASRIGLYSNQPQHF	TGTGCCAGCAGAATTGGGCTGTATAGCAATCAGCCCCAGCATTTT
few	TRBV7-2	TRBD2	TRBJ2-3	CASGSYVGGGLDDTQYF	TGTGCCAGCGGCTCTTATGTTGGCGGGGGGCTTGATGATACGCAGTATTTT
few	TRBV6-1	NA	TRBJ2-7	CASRRDYEQYF	TGTGCCAGCAGGAGGGATTACGAGCAGTACTTC
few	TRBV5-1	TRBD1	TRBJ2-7	CASSIGTGREQYF	TGCGCCAGCAGCATTGGGACAGGGCGCGAGCAGTACTTC
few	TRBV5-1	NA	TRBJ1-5	CASSLVPGSNQPQHF	TGCGCCAGCAGCTTGGTTCCGGGGAGCAATCAGCCCCAGCATTTT
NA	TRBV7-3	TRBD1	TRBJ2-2	CASSPRVRTGKTGELFF	TGTGCCAGCAGCCCGAGGGTACGGACAGGGAAGACCGGGGAGCTGTTTTTT
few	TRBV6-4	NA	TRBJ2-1	CASSDSAGATYNEQFF	TGTGCCAGCAGTGACTCGGCGGGGGCCACCTACAATGAGCAGTTCTTC
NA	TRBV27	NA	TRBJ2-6	CASMRTGASGANVLTF	TGTGCCAGCATGAGGACGGGAGCCTCTGGGGCCAACGTCCTGACTTTC
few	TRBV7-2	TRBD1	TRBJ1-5	CASTIQGASQQPQHF	TGTGCCAGCACGATCCAGGGGGCTTCCCAACAGCCCCAGCATTTT
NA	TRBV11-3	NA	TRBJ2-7	CASSRTSGSAQYF	TGTGCCAGCAGCCGCACCTCAGGGTCGGCGCAGTACTTC
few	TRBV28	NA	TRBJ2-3	CASSLMSDTQYF	TGTGCCAGCAGTTTAATGTCTGATACGCAGTATTTT
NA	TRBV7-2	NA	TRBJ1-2	CASSFDRSYGYTF	TGTGCCAGCAGCTTTGACAGATCCTATGGCTACACCTTC
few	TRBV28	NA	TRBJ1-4	CASSLAGTNEKLFF	TGTGCCAGCAGTTTAGCGGGGACTAATGAAAAACTGTTTTTT
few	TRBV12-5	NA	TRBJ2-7	CATAGTGLGYEQYF	TGTGCTACCGCGGGGACGGGGCTTGGGTACGAGCAGTACTTC
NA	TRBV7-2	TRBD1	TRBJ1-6	CASSGRRQGGNSPLHF	TGTGCCAGCAGCGGGCGACGTCAGGGGGGCAATTCACCCCTCCACTTT
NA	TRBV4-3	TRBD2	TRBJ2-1	CASSRDYYNEQFF	TGCGCCAGCAGCCGGGACTACTACAATGAGCAGTTCTTC
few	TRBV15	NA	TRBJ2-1	CATSREGGAGYNEQFF	TGTGCCACCAGCAGAGAGGGGGGGGCTGGGTACAATGAGCAGTTCTTC
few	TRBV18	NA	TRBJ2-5	CASSPPPGSETQYF	TGTGCCAGCTCACCACCTCCGGGGAGTGAGACCCAGTACTTC
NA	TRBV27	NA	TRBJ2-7	CASSMGLLYEQYF	TGTGCCAGCAGTATGGGACTGCTTTACGAGCAGTACTTC
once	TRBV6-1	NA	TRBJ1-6	CASSEGARGSPLHF	TGTGCCAGCAGTGAGGGGGCCCGGGGTTCACCCCTCCACTTT
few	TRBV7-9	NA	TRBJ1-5	CASSYGGPGQPQHF	TGTGCCAGCAGCTACGGGGGGCCTGGTCAGCCCCAGCATTTT
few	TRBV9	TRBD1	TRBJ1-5	CASSVRTPGQGVQPQHF	TGTGCCAGCAGCGTACGAACTCCGGGACAGGGGGTTCAGCCCCAGCATTTT